This T cell receptor (beta chain) comes out of a study of cytomegalovirus exposure and HLA in healthy donors. In the study overall: Per a later analysis, the roughly 680 first-cohort and under 150 validation repertoires shared one platform.

Separate from the approximately 700-subject first cohort was the approximately 120-subject validation cohort, to which the donors belonged. Assay: immunoSEQ multiplex PCR; the TCRdb copy retains only in-frame clones and omits some. The table includes around 160,000 clones, approximately 86% detected once. Regarding this clone: Its antigen is unknown.

Study findings and constraints: Later, an analysis found that TCR clusters from the first cohort tended to co-occur in the 95 to 150 validation repertoires. According to reports, the classifier identified cytomegalovirus status with high specificity and sensitivity.

The V gene's germline CDR1 is LGHNA and CDR2 YSLEER. The CDR3 has 15 residues. Trimming shortened V by 0 bases and J by 5 bases, and 13 bases separated the two germline ends. The receptor was isolated from a young man in good health and CMV-seropositive. The sample comprised PBMCs. The chain carries TRBV4-3 and TRBJ1-2, with unresolved D. In DNA form, the CDR3 reads TGCGCCAGCAGCCAAGATCCAGGCAGAGAGTATGGCTACACCTTC. Residues: CASSQDPGREYGYTF.